Detailed here is one TCR beta chain. This CDR3 contains 11 residues. V was pared by 6 bases and J by 12 bases, with 14 bases between. Germline V gene sequence: CDR1 MNHEY, CDR2 SVGAGI. This record belongs to a study of long-term antiretroviral therapy in people with HIV. Researchers ran immunoSEQ v3.0 at survey level. Clones were read by immunoSEQ multiplex PCR, and TCRdb kept only the in-frame ones, dropping some. The data contain 20,000 to 25,000 clones, approximately 90% of them seen just once; the ten biggest clones take up roughly 4%. All participants with HIV were treated in the United States. The sequence came from a woman aged 25 to 39 with HIV. Sequenced here: unsorted PBMCs, sampled 1.9 years after starting antiretroviral therapy. V usage is TRBV6-5 and J usage is TRBJ1-2; D is unresolved. The CDR3 DNA follows: TGTGCCAGCAGGCACCCCGCGGGCGACACCTTC. Translation: CASRHPAGDTF.